This T cell receptor beta chain was sequenced in a study of chemoradiotherapy in HPV16-positive cancers. Repertoires were sampled repeatedly during chemoradiotherapy. Sequencing used immunoSEQ multiplex PCR; TCRdb keeps in-frame clones, though not all of them. The repertoire holds about 67,000 clones, with about nine tenths as singletons. General study points: Candidate HPV-specific clones and E7-related TCR motifs grew in tumor during treatment.

Remarks on this clone: The antigen is undetermined.

The sample was blood, taken from a patient who underwent chemoradiotherapy. The origin of this receptor is a human donor with HPV-associated anogenital cancer.

CDR3 in amino acids: CASSLGTGVNTEAFF. DNA of the CDR3: TGTGCCAGCAGCCTCGGGACAGGGGTGAACACTGAAGCTTTCTTT. The V gene is TRBV7-2, the J gene TRBJ1-1; TRBD1 matches 10 bases. V lost 5 bases, J lost 0 bases, and 3 bases stayed unmatched. Germline V lookup: CDR1 SGHTA, CDR2 FQGNSA. This CDR3 is built from 15 residues.